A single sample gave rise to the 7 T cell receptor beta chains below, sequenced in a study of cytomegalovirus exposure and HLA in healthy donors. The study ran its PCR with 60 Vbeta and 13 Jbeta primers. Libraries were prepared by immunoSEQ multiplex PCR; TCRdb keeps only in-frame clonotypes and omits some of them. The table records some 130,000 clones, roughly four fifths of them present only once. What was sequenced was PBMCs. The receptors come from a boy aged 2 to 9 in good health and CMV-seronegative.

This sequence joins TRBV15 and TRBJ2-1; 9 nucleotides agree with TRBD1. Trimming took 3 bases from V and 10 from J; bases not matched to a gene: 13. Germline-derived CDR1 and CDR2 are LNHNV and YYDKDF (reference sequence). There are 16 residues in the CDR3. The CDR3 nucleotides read TGTGCCACCAGCAGGAGAAAGGGACAGGGACCCGGGGAGCAGTTCTTC. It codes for CATSRRKGQGPGEQFF.

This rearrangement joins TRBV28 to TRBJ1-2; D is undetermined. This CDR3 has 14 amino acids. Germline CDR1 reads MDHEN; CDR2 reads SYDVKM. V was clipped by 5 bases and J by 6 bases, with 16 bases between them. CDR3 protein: CASSTPGGIHGYTF. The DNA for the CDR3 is TGTGCCAGCAGTACCCCAGGAGGAATCCATGGCTACACCTTC.

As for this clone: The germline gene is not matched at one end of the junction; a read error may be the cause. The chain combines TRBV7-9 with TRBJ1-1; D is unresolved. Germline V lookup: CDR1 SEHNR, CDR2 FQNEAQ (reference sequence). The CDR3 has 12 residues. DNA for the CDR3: TGTTCCAGCAGCTTAAGCTTAGAATTGGCTTTCTTT. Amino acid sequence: CSSSLSLELAFF.

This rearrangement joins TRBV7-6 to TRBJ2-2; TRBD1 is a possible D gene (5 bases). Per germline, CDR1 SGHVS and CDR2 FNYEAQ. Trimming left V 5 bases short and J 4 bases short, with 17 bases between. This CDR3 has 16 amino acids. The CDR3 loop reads CASSPTGRLSTGELFF. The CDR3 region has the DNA TGTGCCAGCAGCCCCACAGGAAGGTTGAGCACCGGGGAGCTGTTTTTT.

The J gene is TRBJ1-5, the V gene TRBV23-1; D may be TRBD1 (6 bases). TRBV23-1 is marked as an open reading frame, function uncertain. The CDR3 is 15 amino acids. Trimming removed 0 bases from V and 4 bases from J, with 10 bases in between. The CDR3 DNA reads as TGCGCCAGCAGTCAATCGAGGGGGGGGAATCAGCCCCAGCATTTT. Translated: CASSQSRGGNQPQHF.

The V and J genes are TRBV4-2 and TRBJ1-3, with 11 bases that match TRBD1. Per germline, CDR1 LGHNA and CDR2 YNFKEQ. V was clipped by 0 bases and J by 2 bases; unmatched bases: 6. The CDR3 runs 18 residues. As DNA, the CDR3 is TGTGCCAGCAGCCAAGAAGGGACAGGGGGAATGGCTGGAAACACCATATATTTT. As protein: CASSQEGTGGMAGNTIYF.

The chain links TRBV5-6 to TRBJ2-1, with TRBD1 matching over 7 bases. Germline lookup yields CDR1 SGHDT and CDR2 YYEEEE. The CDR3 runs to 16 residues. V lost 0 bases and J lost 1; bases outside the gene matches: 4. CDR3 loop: CASSLGAGGSYNEQFF. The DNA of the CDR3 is TGTGCCAGCAGCTTGGGAGCAGGGGGATCCTACAATGAGCAGTTCTTC.